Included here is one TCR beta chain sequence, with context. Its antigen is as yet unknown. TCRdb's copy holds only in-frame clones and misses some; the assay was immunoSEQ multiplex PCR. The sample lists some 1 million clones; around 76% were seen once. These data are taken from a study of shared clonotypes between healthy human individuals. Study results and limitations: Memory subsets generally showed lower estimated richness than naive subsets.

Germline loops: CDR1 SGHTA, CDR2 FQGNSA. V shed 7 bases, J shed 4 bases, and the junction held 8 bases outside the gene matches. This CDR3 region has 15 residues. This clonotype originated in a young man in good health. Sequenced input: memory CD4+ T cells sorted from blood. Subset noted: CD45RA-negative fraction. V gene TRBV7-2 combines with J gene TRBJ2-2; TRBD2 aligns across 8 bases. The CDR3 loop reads CASKKAGVVTGELFF. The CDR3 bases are TGTGCCAGCAAAAAAGCGGGAGTTGTCACCGGGGAGCTGTTTTTT. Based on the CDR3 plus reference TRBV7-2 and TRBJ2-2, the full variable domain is GAGVSQSPSNKVTEKGKDVELRCDPISGHTALYWYRQSLGQGLEFLIYFQGNSAPDKSGLPSDRFSAERTGGSVSTLTIQRTQQEDSAVYLCASKKAGVVTGELFFGEGSRLTVL.